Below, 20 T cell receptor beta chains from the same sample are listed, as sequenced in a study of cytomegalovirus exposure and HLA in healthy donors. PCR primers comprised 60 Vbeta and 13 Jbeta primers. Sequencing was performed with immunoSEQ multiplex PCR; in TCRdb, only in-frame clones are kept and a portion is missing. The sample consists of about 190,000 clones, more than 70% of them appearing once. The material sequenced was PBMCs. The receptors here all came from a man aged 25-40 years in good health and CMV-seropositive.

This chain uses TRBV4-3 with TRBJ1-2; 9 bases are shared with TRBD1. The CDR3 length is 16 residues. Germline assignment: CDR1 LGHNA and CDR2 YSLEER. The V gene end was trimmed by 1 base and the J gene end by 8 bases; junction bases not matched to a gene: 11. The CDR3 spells CASSQGGQGQRGGYTF. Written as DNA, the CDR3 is TGCGCCAGCAGCCAAGGGGGACAGGGTCAACGGGGCGGCTACACCTTC.

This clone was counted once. The CDR3 nucleotides are TGTGCCAGTAGTATAGCGGAGGGGTACGAGCAGTACTTC. Residues: CASSIAEGYEQYF. The V gene is TRBV19, the J gene TRBJ2-7; weak D call: TRBD2 (6 bases). This CDR3 is built from 13 residues. Germline CDR1 LNHDA, CDR2 SQIVND (reference sequence). Trimming removed 1 base from V and 4 bases from J, with 8 bases in between. Full variable domain (missing parts from reference TRBV19 and TRBJ2-7): DGGITQSPKYLFRKEGQNVTLSCEQNLNHDAMYWYRQDPGQGLRLIYYSQIVNDFQKGDIAEGYSVSREKKESFPLTVTSAQKNPTAFYLCASSIAEGYEQYFGPGTRLTVT.

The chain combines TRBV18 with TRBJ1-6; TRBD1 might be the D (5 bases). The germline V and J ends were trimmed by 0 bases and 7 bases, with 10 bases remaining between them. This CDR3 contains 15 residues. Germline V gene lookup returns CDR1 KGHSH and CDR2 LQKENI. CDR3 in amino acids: CASSPPAGRNSPLHF. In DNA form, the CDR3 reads TGTGCCAGCTCACCACCGGCAGGGAGGAATTCACCCCTCCACTTT.

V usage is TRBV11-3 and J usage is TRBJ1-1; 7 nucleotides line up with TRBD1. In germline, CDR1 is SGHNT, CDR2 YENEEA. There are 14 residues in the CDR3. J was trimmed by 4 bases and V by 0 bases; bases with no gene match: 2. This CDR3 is CASSLEGGVTEAFF. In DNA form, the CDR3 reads TGTGCCAGCAGCTTAGAAGGGGGCGTCACTGAAGCTTTCTTT.

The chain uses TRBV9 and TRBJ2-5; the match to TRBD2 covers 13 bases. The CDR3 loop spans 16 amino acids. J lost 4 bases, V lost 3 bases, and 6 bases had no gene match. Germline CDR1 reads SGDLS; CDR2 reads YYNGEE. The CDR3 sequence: CASSDRLAGGVETQYF. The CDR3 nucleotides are TGTGCCAGCAGCGATCGACTAGCGGGGGGCGTAGAGACCCAGTACTTC.

CDR3 DNA: TGTGCCAGCAGTTCCCCGGACGGGGCGGGGGGGCTCACCGGGGAGCTGTTTTTT. Residues: CASSSPDGAGGLTGELFF. The rearrangement uses TRBV28 and TRBJ2-2; 9 bases fit TRBD2. This CDR3 spans 18 amino acids. The germline V gene has CDR1 MDHEN and CDR2 SYDVKM. V shed 4 bases and J 4 bases; nucleotides not matched to a gene: 13.

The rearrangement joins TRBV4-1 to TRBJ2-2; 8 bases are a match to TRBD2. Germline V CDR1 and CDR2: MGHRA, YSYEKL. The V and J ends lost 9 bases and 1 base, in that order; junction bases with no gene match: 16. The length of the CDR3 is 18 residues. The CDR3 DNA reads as TGCGCCAGACCCTGGGGGGAGCGGGGGAGCGTGAACACCGGGGAGCTGTTTTTT. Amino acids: CARPWGERGSVNTGELFF.

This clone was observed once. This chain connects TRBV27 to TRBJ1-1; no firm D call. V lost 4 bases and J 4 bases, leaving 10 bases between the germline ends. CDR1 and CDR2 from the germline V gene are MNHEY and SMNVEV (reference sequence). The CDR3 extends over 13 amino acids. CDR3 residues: CASSSPAGTEAFF. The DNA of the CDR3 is TGTGCCAGCAGTTCCCCCGCGGGCACTGAAGCTTTCTTT.

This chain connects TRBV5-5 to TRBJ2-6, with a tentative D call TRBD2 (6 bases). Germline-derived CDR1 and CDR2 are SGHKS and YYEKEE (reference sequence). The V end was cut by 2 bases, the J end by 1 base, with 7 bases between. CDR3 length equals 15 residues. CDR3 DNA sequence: TGTGCCAGCAGCTTAGGAGGGTCTGGGGCCAACGTCCTGACTTTC. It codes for CASSLGGSGANVLTF. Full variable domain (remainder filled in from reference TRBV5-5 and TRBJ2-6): DAGVTQSPTHLIKTRGQQVTLRCSPISGHKSVSWYQQVLGQGPQFIFQYYEKEERGRGNFPDRFSARQFPNYSSELNVNALLLGDSALYLCASSLGGSGANVLTFGAGSRLTVL.

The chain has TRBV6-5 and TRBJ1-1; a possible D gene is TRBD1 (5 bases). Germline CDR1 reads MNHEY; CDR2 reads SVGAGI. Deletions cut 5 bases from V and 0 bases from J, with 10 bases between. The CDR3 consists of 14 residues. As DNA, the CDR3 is TGTGCCAGCAGTACCGCAGGGATGAACACTGAAGCTTTCTTT. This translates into CASSTAGMNTEAFF.

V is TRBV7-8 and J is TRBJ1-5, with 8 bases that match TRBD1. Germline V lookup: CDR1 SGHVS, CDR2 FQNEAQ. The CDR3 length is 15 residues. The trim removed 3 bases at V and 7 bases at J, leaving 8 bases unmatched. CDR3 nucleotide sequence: TGTGCCAGCAGCTTTACTAGGGACAGGTGGCAGCCCCAGCATTTT. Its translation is CASSFTRDRWQPQHF.

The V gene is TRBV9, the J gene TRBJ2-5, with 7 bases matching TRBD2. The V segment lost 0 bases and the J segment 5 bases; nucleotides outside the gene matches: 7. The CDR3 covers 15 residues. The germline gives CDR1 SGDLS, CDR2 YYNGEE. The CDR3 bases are TGTGCCAGCAGCGTAGATGGTAGCGGGCTTGAGACCCAGTACTTC. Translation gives CASSVDGSGLETQYF.

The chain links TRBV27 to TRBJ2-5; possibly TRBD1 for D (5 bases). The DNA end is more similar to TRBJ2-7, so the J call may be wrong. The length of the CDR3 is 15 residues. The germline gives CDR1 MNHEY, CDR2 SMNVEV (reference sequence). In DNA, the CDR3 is TGTGCCAGCAGTTTAACAGGAATTCCAACCTACGAGCAGTACTTC. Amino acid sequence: CASSLTGIPTYEQYF.

The CDR3 DNA reads as TGTGCCAGCAAAGCACCTTTACAAGAGACCCAGTACTTC. Its translation is CASKAPLQETQYF. V usage is TRBV6-6 and J usage is TRBJ2-5; D unclear. The germline V gene encodes CDR1 MNHNY and CDR2 SVGAGI (reference sequence). Trimming removed 7 bases from V and 2 bases from J, with 11 bases in between. This CDR3 comprises 13 residues.

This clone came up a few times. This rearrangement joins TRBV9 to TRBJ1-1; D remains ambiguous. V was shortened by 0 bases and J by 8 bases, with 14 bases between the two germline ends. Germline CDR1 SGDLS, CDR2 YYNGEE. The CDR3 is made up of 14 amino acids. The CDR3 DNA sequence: TGTGCCAGCAGCGTAGTCACGACCGGGATCGAAGCTTTCTTT. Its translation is CASSVVTTGIEAFF.

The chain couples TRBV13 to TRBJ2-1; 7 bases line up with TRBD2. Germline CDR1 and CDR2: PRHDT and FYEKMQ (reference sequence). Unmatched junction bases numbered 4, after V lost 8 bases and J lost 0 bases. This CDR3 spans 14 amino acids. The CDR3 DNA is TGTGCCAGCGGGGGGGGGAGCTCCTACAATGAGCAGTTCTTC. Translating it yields CASGGGSSYNEQFF.

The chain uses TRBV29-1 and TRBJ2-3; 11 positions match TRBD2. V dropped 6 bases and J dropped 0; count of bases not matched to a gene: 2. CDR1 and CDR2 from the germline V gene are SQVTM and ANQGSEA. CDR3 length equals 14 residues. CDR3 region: CSVLAGGSTDTQYF. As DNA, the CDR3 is TGCAGCGTCTTAGCGGGGGGGAGCACAGATACGCAGTATTTT.

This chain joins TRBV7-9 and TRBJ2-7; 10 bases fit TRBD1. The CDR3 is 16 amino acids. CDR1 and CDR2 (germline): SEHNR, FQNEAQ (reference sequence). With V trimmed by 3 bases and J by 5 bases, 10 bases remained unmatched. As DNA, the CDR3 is TGTGCCAGCAGCTTTTCGGACAGGGGGAGGTGGAACGAGCAGTACTTC. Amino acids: CASSFSDRGRWNEQYF.

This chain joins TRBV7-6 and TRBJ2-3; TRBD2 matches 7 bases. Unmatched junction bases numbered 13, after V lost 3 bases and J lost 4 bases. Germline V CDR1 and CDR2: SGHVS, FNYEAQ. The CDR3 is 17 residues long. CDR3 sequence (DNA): TGTGCCAGCAGCTTGTTGTCTTGGCGGGAGCTACCAGATACGCAGTATTTT. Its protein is CASSLLSWRELPDTQYF.

The CDR3, as DNA: TGTGCCAGCAACCCCCTCGCCCCCTCAGGGGGAGAGCAGTACTTC. It specifies CASNPLAPSGGEQYF. The chain links TRBV28 to TRBJ2-7, with 7 bases aligning to TRBD1. The CDR3 is 15 amino acids. J was trimmed by 7 bases and V by 7 bases; bases with no gene match: 16. From germline, CDR1 is MDHEN and CDR2 SYDVKM.